Only a few counts were recorded for the clone carrying this T cell receptor beta chain. Its antigen remains unidentified. Addition of a universal primer site occurred through template switching, and cDNA carried unique molecular identifiers. A single record per CDR3 protein comes from TCRdb applying MiXCR to the 5' RACE reads. The profile shows more than 400,000 distinct CDR3 sequences, 13% to 15% of them singletons. This sample was included in a study of identical twins. Study-wide results and limits: Zero-insertion findings could be partly confounded by invariant cells (MAIT and iNKT cells).

No donor was unhealthy or non-Caucasian. These data were likewise used in another study, on yellow fever vaccine responses in identical twins.

Sequences were obtained from CD4+ T cells sorted from blood. The clonotype comes from a woman aged 18-35 years in good health.

As DNA, the CDR3 is TGTGCCAGCAGCTTCGCAGGGGGAGCGAACACCGGGGAGCTGTTTTTT. It translates to CASSFAGGANTGELFF. The chain carries TRBV7-2 and TRBJ2-2; TRBD1 agrees at 7 bases. J was trimmed by 0 bases and V by 3 bases; bases with no gene match: 4. Germline assignment: CDR1 SGHTA and CDR2 FQGNSA. CDR3 size: 16 residues.